Given below is one T cell receptor beta chain in context. The antigen remains unidentified. The data originate from a study of T cell responses to AZD1222 COVID-19 vaccine. Overall study context: Second-dose groups at about 4 or about 12 weeks were pooled.

Only in-frame clones appear in the TCRdb table, and some are missing; sequencing was by immunoSEQ multiplex PCR. The table includes fewer than 120,000 clones, 85% to 95% detected once. Study-wide findings and caveats: Nearly half of spike-specific TCRs reportedly go after variant regions that carry no mutations. There were mostly white British donors and more females than males, and clonal diversity was possibly underestimated. Repertoire samples came only from after the peak T cell response.

The CDR3 length is 14 residues. Germline V gene data show CDR1 as MGHRA and CDR2 as YSYEKL. Trimming cost V 4 bases and J 5 bases, with 12 bases left between them. The starting material was peripheral blood, obtained on day 0 of AZD1222 vaccination. The sequence was collected from an adult in good health. This chain uses TRBV4-1 with TRBJ1-5; D remains unclear. CDR3 sequence reads: CASSRTPVDQPQHF. For the CDR3, the DNA is TGCGCCAGCAGCCGCACCCCCGTGGATCAGCCCCAGCATTTT.